This TCR beta chain was observed in a study of PD-L1 blockade in urothelial cancer. Assay: immunoSEQ multiplex PCR; the TCRdb copy retains only in-frame clones and omits some. The table includes 72,000 or so clones, 88% detected once. Time point meaning: peripheral blood 6 weeks after treatment start. The CDR3 runs 16 residues. Germline V CDR1 and CDR2: MGHRA, YSYEKL. Trimming removed 4 bases from V and 4 bases from J, with 17 bases in between. The source material was PBMCs, sampled around atezolizumab (anti-PD-L1) treatment. This clonotype originated in a man aged 60-69 years with urothelial cancer. This chain connects TRBV4-1 to TRBJ1-5, with a possible D match to TRBD1 (6 bases). DNA for the CDR3: TGCGCCAGCAGCCTCGGATACGGGACACCTAATCAGCCCCAGCATTTT. Amino acids: CASSLGYGTPNQPQHF.